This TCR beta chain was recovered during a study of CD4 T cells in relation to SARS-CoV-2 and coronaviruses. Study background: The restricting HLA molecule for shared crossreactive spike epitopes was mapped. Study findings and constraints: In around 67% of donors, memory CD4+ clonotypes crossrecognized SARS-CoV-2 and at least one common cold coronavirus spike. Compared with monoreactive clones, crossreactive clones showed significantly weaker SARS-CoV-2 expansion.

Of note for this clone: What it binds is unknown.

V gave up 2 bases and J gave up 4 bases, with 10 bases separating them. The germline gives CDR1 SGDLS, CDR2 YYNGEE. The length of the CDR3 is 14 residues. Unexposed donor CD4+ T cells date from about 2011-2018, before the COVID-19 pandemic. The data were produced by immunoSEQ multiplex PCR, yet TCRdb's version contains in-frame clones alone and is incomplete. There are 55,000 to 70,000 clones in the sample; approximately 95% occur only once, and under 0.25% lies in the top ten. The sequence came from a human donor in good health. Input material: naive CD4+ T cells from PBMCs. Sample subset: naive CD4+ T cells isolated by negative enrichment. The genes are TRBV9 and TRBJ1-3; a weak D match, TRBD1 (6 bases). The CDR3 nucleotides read TGTGCCAGCAGCGTCCTTGGACAGGGAAACACCATATATTTT. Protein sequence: CASSVLGQGNTIYF.